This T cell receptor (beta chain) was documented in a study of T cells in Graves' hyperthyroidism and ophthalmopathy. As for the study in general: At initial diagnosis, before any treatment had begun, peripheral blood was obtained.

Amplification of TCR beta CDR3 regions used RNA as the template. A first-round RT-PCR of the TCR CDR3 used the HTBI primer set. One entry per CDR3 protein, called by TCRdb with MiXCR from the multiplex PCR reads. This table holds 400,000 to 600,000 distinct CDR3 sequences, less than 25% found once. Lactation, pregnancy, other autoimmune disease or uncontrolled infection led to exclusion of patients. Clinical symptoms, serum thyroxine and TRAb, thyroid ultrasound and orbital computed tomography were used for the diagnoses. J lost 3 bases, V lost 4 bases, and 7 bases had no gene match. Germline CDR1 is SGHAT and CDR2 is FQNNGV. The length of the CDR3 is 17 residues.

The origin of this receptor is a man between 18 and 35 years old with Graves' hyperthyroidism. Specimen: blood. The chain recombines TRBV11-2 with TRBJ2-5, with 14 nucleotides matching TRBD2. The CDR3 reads CASSSPGGLAGEETQYF. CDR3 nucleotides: TGTGCCAGCAGCTCCCCTGGGGGACTAGCGGGGGAAGAGACCCAGTACTTC.